The present T cell receptor beta chain was sequenced within a study of brain T cells in children with intractable seizures. This CDR3 has 15 amino acids. The V segment lost 7 bases and the J segment 4 bases; nucleotides outside the gene matches: 5. Germline CDR1 and CDR2: KGHDR and SFDVKD. Time point meaning: blood from clinic visit 5 months post-surgery; TSC patient then seizure free. Sequencing was limited to surgery cases with top T cell transcript signatures in brain tissue. TCRdb's table, derived via immunoSEQ multiplex PCR, lists solely in-frame clones and lacks some. The sample has under 400,000 clones, over 90% seen once; the top ten hold 4.5% to 7%. As concerns this clone: As yet, its antigen is unknown.

The study's findings and limits: Clones missing pre-surgery may reflect undersampling of that blood sample.

The input for sequencing was peripheral blood, taken 4 to 5 months after surgery. The rearrangement joins TRBV24-1 to TRBJ2-1; 11 bases align to TRBD2. The clonotype was recovered from a boy under three years old with tuberous sclerosis and intractable seizures. In DNA, the CDR3 is TGTGCCACCAGACCGACTAGCGGGAAATACAATGAGCAGTTCTTC. Its protein product is CATRPTSGKYNEQFF.